What follows are 10 T cell receptor beta chains derived from one specimen sequenced in a study of blood T cell repertoires in COVID-19. The protocol was immunoSEQ multiplex PCR, while the TCRdb copy is restricted to in-frame clones and leaves out a portion. The sample has over 45,000 clones, around 88% seen once. The sample comprised peripheral blood. These receptors were collected from an elderly woman with acute or convalescent COVID-19.

The gene calls are TRBV5-1 and TRBJ1-1; D unresolved. CDR1 and CDR2 from the germline V gene are SGHRS and YFSETQ. Trimming removed 5 bases at V and 1 base at J, with 9 bases between. The CDR3 spans 13 residues. The CDR3 loop is CASSLFPNTEAFF. The CDR3 DNA is TGCGCCAGCAGTCTCTTCCCGAACACTGAAGCTTTCTTT.

The chain has TRBV5-5 and TRBJ2-2; TRBD1 matches at 9 bases. There are 16 residues in the CDR3. Germline lookup yields CDR1 SGHKS and CDR2 YYEKEE (reference sequence). V shed 1 base and J 4 bases; nucleotides not matched to a gene: 5. DNA for the CDR3: TGTGCCAGCAGCTTGCCCGGACAGGGGAGCACCGGGGAGCTGTTTTTT. Translated: CASSLPGQGSTGELFF. Full variable domain (missing parts from reference TRBV5-5 and TRBJ2-2): DAGVTQSPTHLIKTRGQQVTLRCSPISGHKSVSWYQQVLGQGPQFIFQYYEKEERGRGNFPDRFSARQFPNYSSELNVNALLLGDSALYLCASSLPGQGSTGELFFGEGSRLTVL.

This clone was counted a single time. The chain carries TRBV5-5 and TRBJ1-2, with D hard to call. The CDR3 is made up of 13 amino acids. V was pared by 0 bases and J by 8 bases, with 11 bases between. CDR1 and CDR2 (germline): SGHKS, YYEKEE (reference sequence). Written as DNA, the CDR3 is TGTGCCAGCAGCTTGGATCAGGTTCTAGGCTACACCTTC. It translates to CASSLDQVLGYTF.

The V and J genes are TRBV5-1 and TRBJ2-7, with 11 bases fitting TRBD1. J lost 3 bases, V lost 3 bases, and 5 bases had no gene match. Germline V gene lookup returns CDR1 SGHRS and CDR2 YFSETQ. The CDR3 contains 15 residues. The CDR3 region is CASSSGTGGFYEQYF. The CDR3 DNA reads as TGCGCCAGCAGCTCCGGGACAGGGGGATTCTACGAGCAGTACTTC.

V and J are TRBV6-6 and TRBJ1-1; TRBD1 matches at 8 bases. This CDR3 spans 15 amino acids. Germline assignment: CDR1 MNHNY and CDR2 SVGAGI (reference sequence). V dropped 3 bases and J dropped 0; count of bases not matched to a gene: 3. This CDR3 reads CASSYQGAMNTEAFF. Here the CDR3 DNA reads TGTGCCAGCAGTTATCAGGGGGCCATGAACACTGAAGCTTTCTTT.

This sequence joins TRBV19 and TRBJ1-1; unclear D gene. Germline V CDR1 and CDR2: LNHDA, SQIVND (reference sequence). Trimming stripped 5 bases from V and 2 bases from J, with 9 bases between. The CDR3 contains 13 residues. The CDR3 is CASSRAGNTEAFF. The CDR3 nucleotides are TGTGCCAGTAGTCGCGCAGGAAACACTGAAGCTTTCTTT. The variable domain in full, completed from reference TRBV19 and TRBJ1-1, reads DGGITQSPKYLFRKEGQNVTLSCEQNLNHDAMYWYRQDPGQGLRLIYYSQIVNDFQKGDIAEGYSVSREKKESFPLTVTSAQKNPTAFYLCASSRAGNTEAFFGQGTRLTVV.

The V call is TRBV5-4, the J call TRBJ2-7, with 12 bases that match TRBD2. The V gene's germline CDR1 is SGHNT and CDR2 YYREEE (reference sequence). This CDR3 region has 16 residues. Unmatched junction bases numbered 6, after V lost 4 bases and J lost 1 base. CDR3 coding DNA: TGTGCCAGCAGCAACCTAGCGGGGGGGAGTTCCTACGAGCAGTACTTC. Encoded protein: CASSNLAGGSSYEQYF.

The chain's CDR3 is CASSLSGAGANVLTF. The CDR3 coding sequence is TGTGCCAGCAGCTTGTCAGGGGCTGGGGCCAACGTCCTGACTTTC. V gene TRBV5-4 combines with J gene TRBJ2-6; a weak D match, TRBD1 (6 bases). With 1 base removed from V and 2 bases from J, the gap between germline ends came to 7 bases. The CDR3 contains 15 residues. Germline CDR1 is SGHNT and CDR2 is YYREEE (reference sequence). Variable domain in full (rest from reference TRBV5-4 and TRBJ2-6): ETGVTQSPTHLIKTRGQQVTLRCSSQSGHNTVSWYQQALGQGPQFIFQYYREEENGRGNFPPRFSGLQFPNYSSELNVNALELDDSALYLCASSLSGAGANVLTFGAGSRLTVL.

In DNA form, the CDR3 reads TGTGCCAGCAGCTTGGCTGGGGGACAGGGTCACTACGAGCAGTACTTC. Translation: CASSLAGGQGHYEQYF. The genes are TRBV5-5 and TRBJ2-7; 9 bases line up with TRBD1. Germline-derived CDR1 and CDR2 are SGHKS and YYEKEE (reference sequence). The CDR3 is made up of 16 amino acids. Trimming cost V 0 bases and J 3 bases; bases outside gene matches: 7.

V is TRBV7-9 and J is TRBJ1-2, with no clear D. The CDR3 runs to 14 residues. Trimming took 2 bases from V and 6 from J, leaving 13 bases between them. Germline V lookup: CDR1 SEHNR, CDR2 FQNEAQ (reference sequence). The CDR3 loop is CASSLTAGPDGYTF. CDR3 DNA sequence: TGTGCCAGCAGCTTAACCGCGGGCCCGGATGGCTACACCTTC.